These 22 T cell receptor beta chains were all obtained from the same sample, sequenced in a study of radiotherapy plus CTLA-4 blockade in lung cancer. Some clones are missing from TCRdb's copy, which holds only in-frame ones; the method was immunoSEQ multiplex PCR. The sample holds approximately 57,000 clones, almost 85% seen once. The material sequenced was peripheral blood, taken from a patient treated with radiotherapy plus ipilimumab. The receptors here all came from a human donor with non-small cell lung cancer whose response to radiotherapy plus ipilimumab could not be evaluated.

The chain employs TRBV5-1 and TRBJ2-2; 7 bases agree with TRBD1. The CDR3 sequence is 16 residues long. Germline CDR1 is SGHRS and CDR2 is YFSETQ. The junction had 10 bases not matched to a gene; V was cut back by 2 bases and J by 6 bases. The chain's CDR3 is CASSFTSTGVAGELFF. The CDR3 DNA reads TGCGCCAGCAGCTTCACGTCAACAGGGGTGGCCGGGGAGCTGTTTTTT.

The rearrangement uses TRBV29-1 and TRBJ2-7; 11 bases match TRBD1. The length of the CDR3 is 12 residues. The trim removed 5 bases at V and 6 bases at J, leaving 3 bases unmatched. Germline V gene sequence: CDR1 SQVTM, CDR2 ANQGSEA. The chain's CDR3 is CSVPGQGGEQYF. DNA of the CDR3: TGCAGCGTTCCGGGACAGGGGGGCGAGCAGTACTTC.

The J gene is TRBJ1-4, the V gene TRBV5-1, with TRBD1 identical over 10 bases. Trimming took 3 bases from V and 7 from J; bases not matched to a gene: 9. The germline V gene encodes CDR1 SGHRS and CDR2 YFSETQ. There are 16 residues in the CDR3. The CDR3 is CASSSGQGPPIEKLFF. CDR3 DNA sequence: TGCGCCAGCAGCTCGGGACAGGGGCCACCGATTGAAAAACTGTTTTTT.

V and J are TRBV6-5 and TRBJ2-7, with a possible D match to TRBD2 (6 bases). V was pared by 5 bases and J by 6 bases, with 17 bases between. This CDR3 spans 14 amino acids. Germline CDR1 and CDR2: MNHEY and SVGAGI. For the CDR3, the DNA is TGTGCCAGCAGTCGCCCCGGGGGTAGCCGCGAGCAGTACTTC. It translates to CASSRPGGSREQYF.

This clone was detected ten times or more. This chain connects TRBV7-9 to TRBJ1-1; a weak D match, TRBD1 (6 bases). The CDR3 has 11 residues. Germline lookup yields CDR1 SEHNR and CDR2 FQNEAQ (reference sequence). As DNA, the CDR3 is TGTGTCTATTTAAAGGGGGTTGAAGCTTTCTTT. Translation: CVYLKGVEAFF.

The chain is built from TRBV28 and TRBJ1-1; no definite D call. Germline V lookup: CDR1 MDHEN, CDR2 SYDVKM. The V gene lost 1 base and the J gene lost 8 bases, with 8 bases spanning the gap. The CDR3 loop spans 12 amino acids. Here the CDR3 reads CASSLSAREAFF. As DNA, the CDR3 is TGTGCCAGCAGTTTATCGGCCAGGGAAGCTTTCTTT.

This clone was detected only a few times. V gene TRBV28 combines with J gene TRBJ1-1; possibly TRBD1 for D (6 bases). The CDR3 has 16 residues. CDR1 and CDR2 from the germline V gene are MDHEN and SYDVKM. Trimming took off 6 bases at V and 0 bases at J, with 17 bases between the two ends. The CDR3 here is CASSSGTNLLNTEAFF. The CDR3 bases are TGTGCCAGCAGCTCCGGGACAAACCTCTTGAACACTGAAGCTTTCTTT.

The chain links TRBV7-2 to TRBJ1-2; TRBD1 might be the D (5 bases). Trimming shortened V by 8 bases and J by 6 bases, and 19 bases separated the two germline ends. Germline V gene sequence: CDR1 SGHTA, CDR2 FQGNSA. The CDR3 length is 14 residues. The CDR3 sequence is CASWDSYKVNGYTF. CDR3 sequence (DNA): TGTGCCAGCTGGGACTCGTACAAGGTGAATGGCTACACCTTC. Full variable domain (rest looked up from reference TRBV7-2 and TRBJ1-2): GAGVSQSPSNKVTEKGKDVELRCDPISGHTALYWYRQSLGQGLEFLIYFQGNSAPDKSGLPSDRFSAERTGGSVSTLTIQRTQQEDSAVYLCASWDSYKVNGYTFGSGTRLTVV.

This chain uses TRBV7-2 with TRBJ2-1; 8 positions agree with TRBD2. Germline V gene data show CDR1 as SGHTA and CDR2 as FQGNSA. The CDR3 runs 16 residues. V gave up 5 bases and J gave up 5 bases; unmatched junction bases: 11. Here the CDR3 reads CASSPVAGSGNNEQFF. For the CDR3, the DNA is TGTGCCAGCAGCCCGGTAGCGGGGAGCGGAAACAATGAGCAGTTCTTC.

This clone was seen only a few times. This chain joins TRBV6-5 and TRBJ2-5; tentative D call: TRBD2 (5 bases). CDR1 and CDR2 (germline): MNHEY, SVGAGI. Trimming removed 8 bases from V and 4 bases from J, with 5 bases in between. CDR3 length: 10 residues. CDR3 region: CASGRETQYF. The CDR3 DNA reads TGTGCCAGCGGGAGAGAGACCCAGTACTTC.

The chain uses TRBV30 and TRBJ2-2; no clear D. V gave up 4 bases and J gave up 4 bases, with 13 bases separating them. CDR1 and CDR2 from the germline V gene are GTSNPN and SVGIG (reference sequence). The CDR3 spans 14 residues. The CDR3 here is CAWILSSGTGELFF. CDR3 in DNA: TGTGCCTGGATCCTGTCGAGTGGCACCGGGGAGCTGTTTTTT. Looking up the rest from reference TRBV30 and TRBJ2-2 gives the full variable domain: SQTIHQWPATLVQPVGSPLSLECTVEGTSNPNLYWYRQAAGRGLQLLFYSVGIGQISSEVPQNLSASRPQDRQFILSSKKLLLSDSGFYLCAWILSSGTGELFFGEGSRLTVL.

This chain links TRBV10-3 with TRBJ2-5; the match to TRBD2 covers 8 bases. Germline V gene sequence: CDR1 ENHRY, CDR2 SYGVKD. V trimming: 5 bases; J trimming: 2 bases; junction bases outside the gene matches: 10. The CDR3 loop spans 16 amino acids. The CDR3 DNA sequence: TGTGCCATCAGTAGGGGCCTGGGCGGGGGGCAAGAGACCCAGTACTTC. This codes for CAISRGLGGGQETQYF.

This chain links TRBV6-6 with TRBJ2-5; possible D gene TRBD1, 8 bases. The V and J ends lost 6 bases and 4 bases respectively, with 12 bases between them. Germline lookup yields CDR1 MNHNY and CDR2 SVGAGI (reference sequence). The CDR3 is 13 amino acids. In DNA, the CDR3 is TGTGCCAGCAGGGACAGGGAGGGAGAGACCCAGTACTTC. Residues: CASRDREGETQYF.

V usage is TRBV4-3 and J usage is TRBJ2-5; weak D call: TRBD1 (5 bases). Germline CDR1 LGHNA, CDR2 YSLEER. Trimming stripped 0 bases from V and 3 bases from J, with 8 bases between. This CDR3 has 14 amino acids. CDR3 protein: CASSQDGAEETQYF. CDR3 coding DNA: TGCGCCAGCAGCCAAGATGGGGCAGAAGAGACCCAGTACTTC.

The chain links TRBV11-2 to TRBJ1-1; a possible D gene is TRBD1 (6 bases). V dropped 2 bases and J dropped 1 base, with 8 bases sitting between them. The CDR3 has 14 amino acids. In germline, CDR1 is SGHAT, CDR2 FQNNGV. The CDR3 reads CASSLQGPNTEAFF. CDR3 nucleotide sequence: TGTGCCAGCAGCTTACAGGGGCCGAACACTGAAGCTTTCTTT. The variable domain in full, completed from reference TRBV11-2 and TRBJ1-1, reads EAGVAQSPRYKIIEKRQSVAFWCNPISGHATLYWYQQILGQGPKLLIQFQNNGVVDDSQLPKDRFSAERLKGVDSTLKIQPAKLEDSAVYLCASSLQGPNTEAFFGQGTRLTVV.

V gene TRBV11-2 combines with J gene TRBJ2-1; TRBD2 agrees at 9 bases. Unmatched junction bases numbered 5, after V lost 1 base and J lost 7 bases. Per the germline V gene, CDR1 is SGHAT and CDR2 is FQNNGV. The CDR3 runs 15 residues. CDR3 sequence: CASSLGGRAQNEQFF. The CDR3 region has the DNA TGTGCCAGCAGCTTAGGCGGGAGGGCCCAAAATGAGCAGTTCTTC.

The chain has TRBV30 and TRBJ1-6; D unresolved. CDR3 size: 13 residues. Germline CDR1 GTSNPN, CDR2 SVGIG (reference sequence). V lost 2 bases and J 7 bases, leaving 9 bases between the germline ends. The chain's CDR3 is CAWSKGDNSPLHF. The CDR3, as DNA: TGTGCCTGGAGTAAGGGAGACAATTCACCCCTCCACTTT.

The chain uses TRBV19 and TRBJ1-4, with D maybe TRBD1 (5 bases). Per the germline V gene, CDR1 is LNHDA and CDR2 is SQIVND (reference sequence). This CDR3 contains 14 residues. Deletions cut 7 bases from V and 7 bases from J, with 16 bases between. The CDR3 nucleotides read TGTGCCAGTACCCAGGGTAATTTGGGTGAAAAACTGTTTTTT. Its protein is CASTQGNLGEKLFF.

The J gene is TRBJ2-3, the V gene TRBV25-1, with 8 bases matching TRBD2. The CDR3 runs 15 residues. Germline V gene lookup returns CDR1 MGHDK and CDR2 SYGVNS. The V and J ends lost 7 bases and 3 bases, in that order; junction bases with no gene match: 9. In DNA, the CDR3 is TGTGCCAGCACCCCCGGGGGGGGTCGAACAGATACGCAGTATTTT. This translates into CASTPGGGRTDTQYF.

DNA for the CDR3: TGCGCCAGCAGCTCCGACCCGGGAAACACTGAAGCTTTCTTT. Translation: CASSSDPGNTEAFF. This rearrangement joins TRBV5-1 to TRBJ1-1; no firm D call. CDR1 and CDR2 from the germline V gene are SGHRS and YFSETQ. The CDR3 sequence is 14 residues long. V was trimmed by 3 bases and J by 2 bases, leaving 11 bases between them.

J is TRBJ2-3 and V is TRBV18; no clear D. Trimming shortened V by 1 base and J by 5 bases, and 10 bases separated the two germline ends. Per germline, CDR1 KGHSH and CDR2 LQKENI. The CDR3 length is 14 residues. The CDR3 spells CASSPRQVQDTQYF. The DNA for the CDR3 is TGTGCCAGCTCACCACGGCAAGTACAAGATACGCAGTATTTT.

J is TRBJ2-7 and V is TRBV14; D remains unclear. V gave up 0 bases and J gave up 3 bases, with 3 bases separating them. Germline CDR1 is SGHDN and CDR2 is FVKESK. This CDR3 spans 12 amino acids. CDR3 DNA: TGTGCCAGCAGCCAAGACTACTACGAGCAGTACTTC. It codes for CASSQDYYEQYF.